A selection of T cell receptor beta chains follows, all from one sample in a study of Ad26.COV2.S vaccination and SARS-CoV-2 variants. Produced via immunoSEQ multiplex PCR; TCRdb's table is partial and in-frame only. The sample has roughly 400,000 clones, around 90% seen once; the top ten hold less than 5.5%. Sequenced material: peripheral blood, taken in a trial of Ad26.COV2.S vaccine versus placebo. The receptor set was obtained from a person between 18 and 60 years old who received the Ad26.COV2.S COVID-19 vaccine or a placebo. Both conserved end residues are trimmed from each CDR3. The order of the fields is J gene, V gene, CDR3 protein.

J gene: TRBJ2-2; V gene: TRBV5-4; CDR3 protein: ASSSRALAGNTGELF
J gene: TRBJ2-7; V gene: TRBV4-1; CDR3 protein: ASSARQGSGRSEQY
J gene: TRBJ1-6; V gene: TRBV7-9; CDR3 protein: ASSLGQGLDSPLH
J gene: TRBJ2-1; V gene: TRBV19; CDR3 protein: ASTTDGYNEQF
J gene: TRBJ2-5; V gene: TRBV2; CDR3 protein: ASSRQGETQY
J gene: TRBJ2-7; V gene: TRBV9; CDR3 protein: ASSPRTSGTTYEQY
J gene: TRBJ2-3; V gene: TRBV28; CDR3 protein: ASSSLDGTDTQY
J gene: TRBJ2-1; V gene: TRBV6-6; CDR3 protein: ASSYRQGYNEQF
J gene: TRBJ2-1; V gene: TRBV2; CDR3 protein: ATQDRYNEQF
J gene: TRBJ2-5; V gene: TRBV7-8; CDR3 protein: ASRPGIETQY
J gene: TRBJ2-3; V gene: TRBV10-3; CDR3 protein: AISEPGQNTDTQY
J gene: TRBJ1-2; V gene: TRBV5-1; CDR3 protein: ASSLPGQGFGYT
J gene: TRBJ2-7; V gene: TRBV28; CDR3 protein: ASSSPSGGSYEQY
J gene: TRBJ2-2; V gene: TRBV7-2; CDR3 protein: ASRQLGTSVVTGELF
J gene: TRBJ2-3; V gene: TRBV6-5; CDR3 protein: ASSYSMGGYTDTQY
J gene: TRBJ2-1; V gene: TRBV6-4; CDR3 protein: ASSQLAGGLNEQF
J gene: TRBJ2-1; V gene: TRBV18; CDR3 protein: ASSSGRASSSYNEQF
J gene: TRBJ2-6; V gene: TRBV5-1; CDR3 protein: ASSIPSSSGANVLT
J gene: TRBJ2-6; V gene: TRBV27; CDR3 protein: ASKDPSGANVLT
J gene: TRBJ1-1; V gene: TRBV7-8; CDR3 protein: ASSKRVGVNTEAF
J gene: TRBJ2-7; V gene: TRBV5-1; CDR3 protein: ASSRATGSASYEQY
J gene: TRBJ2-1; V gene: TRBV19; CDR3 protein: ASSMPSFSYNEQF
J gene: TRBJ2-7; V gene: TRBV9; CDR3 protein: ASSVETGAYEQY